The present T cell receptor beta chain was sequenced within a study of OX40 agonist ivuxolimab in advanced cancers. About the study as a whole: Ivuxolimab was a fully human IgG2 agonistic monoclonal antibody targeting the costimulatory receptor OX40 (CD134). Intravenous ivuxolimab was administered to patients every 2 weeks at six dose levels: 0.01, 0.1, 0.3, 1.5, 3 and 10 mg/kg. Of the roughly 52 dose-escalation patients, hepatocellular carcinoma was present in some 19, melanoma in around 15, renal cell carcinoma in 9 and head and neck cancer in 9. A male proportion of roughly 80% and a mean age of approximately 55 years, ranging from roughly 23 to 80, were recorded for the dose-escalation cohort. Patients were allowed to have had prior anti-PD-1, anti-PD-L1 or anti-CTLA-4 therapy, and 30% to 50% of the dose-escalation patients had previously received checkpoint inhibitors. Partial responses occurred in three dose-escalation patients: two with cutaneous melanoma and one with hepatocellular carcinoma. The purpose of peripheral TCRbeta sequencing was to test whether ivuxolimab changed TCR sequence diversity and led to clonal T-cell expansion. The paper describes the monotherapy dose-escalation part (N ≈ 51 patients) of the phase I trial of ivuxolimab.

This clone has just one count. There is no known antigen for this receptor. A junction end diverges from the germline sequence, so it may reflect a read error. For sequencing of the TCRbeta CDR3 region, genomic DNA was extracted from the sorted cells. The immunoSEQ Assay was used to sequence the TCRbeta CDR3 regions. Held by TCRdb, this immuneACCESS table contains in-frame sequences only and omits some clones. Under half of the omission traces to an unresolved V gene where checked; the cause of the rest is unknown. The table for this sample lists some 120,000 clones; 85% to 95% of them were counted only once. The ten largest clones represent 0.81% of the sample. Patients with a history of autoimmune disease or receiving systemic immunosuppression were excluded from the trial. Peripheral blood for TCR sequencing was collected from all dose cohorts at baseline, on cycle 4 day 1, and on cycle 7 day 1. Samples were obtained from an open-label, multicenter, first-in-human phase I dose-escalation trial of ivuxolimab. The trial enrolled adults with locally advanced or metastatic head and neck squamous cell, hepatocellular, melanoma or renal cell carcinoma. Before TCR sequencing, CD4+ T cells and CD8+ T cells were sorted from peripheral blood as separate populations.

CDR3 length: 12 amino acids, cysteine to phenylalanine. CDR3 DNA only is kept here, 36 bases in frame from base 1. The germline V gene (reference sequence) provides CDR1 LNHDA and CDR2 SQIVND. The research as a whole found: The antigen specificity of the clonally expanded peripheral T cells was not determined. At doses from 0.1 to 3.0 mg/kg, clonal expansion was seen in both CD4+ and CD8+ blood T cells between baseline and week 6. On average, CD8+ T cells showed more expanded clones than CD4+ T cells after ivuxolimab. Low levels of normalized T-cell clonal expansion were also seen in some patients who did not respond. In partial responders in the 0.1-3.0 mg/kg groups, normalized peripheral clonal expansion was found to be among the lowest, especially among CD8+ T cells.

Material: CD4+ or CD8+ T cells sorted from blood, obtained in a trial of the OX40 agonist ivuxolimab. The rearrangement joined TRBV19 to TRBJ2-7, with TRBD2 identical over 8 junction bases. This sequence originates from an adult with an advanced solid tumor such as melanoma, head and neck, liver or kidney cancer. The CDR3 corresponds to CASSPRGGKPNF. The sequenced DNA: TGTGCCAGTAGTCCCCGGGGGGGCAAACCGAACTTC. The CDR3 plus the reference TRBV19 and TRBJ2-7 genes for the other parts give the full variable domain: DGGITQSPKYLFRKEGQNVTLSCEQNLNHDAMYWYRQDPGQGLRLIYYSQIVNDFQKGDIAEGYSVSREKKESFPLTVTSAQKNPTAFYLCASSPRGGKPNFGPGTRLTVT.